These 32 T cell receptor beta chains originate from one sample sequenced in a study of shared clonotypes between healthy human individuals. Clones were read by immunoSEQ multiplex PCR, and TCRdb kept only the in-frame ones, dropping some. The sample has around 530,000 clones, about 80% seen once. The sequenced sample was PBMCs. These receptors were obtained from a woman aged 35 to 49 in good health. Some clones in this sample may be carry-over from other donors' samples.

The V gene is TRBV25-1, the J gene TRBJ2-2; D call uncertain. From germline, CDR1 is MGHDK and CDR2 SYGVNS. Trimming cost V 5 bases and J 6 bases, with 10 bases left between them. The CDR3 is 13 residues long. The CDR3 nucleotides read TGTGCCAGCAGTCCCAGGCCAGCCGGGGAGCTGTTTTTT. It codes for CASSPRPAGELFF.

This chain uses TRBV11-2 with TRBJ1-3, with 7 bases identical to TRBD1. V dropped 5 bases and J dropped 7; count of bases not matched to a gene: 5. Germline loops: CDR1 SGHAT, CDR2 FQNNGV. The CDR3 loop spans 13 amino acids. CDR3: CASSPGGTNTIYF. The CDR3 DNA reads TGTGCCAGCAGCCCAGGGGGGACTAACACCATATATTTT.

CDR3 nucleotide sequence: TGTGCCATCAGTGAGTCGGGGACTAGCGGGAGCCGGAAGACCCAGTACTTC. Protein product: CAISESGTSGSRKTQYF. The chain employs TRBV10-3 and TRBJ2-5; 14 nucleotides line up with TRBD2. Germline V gene lookup returns CDR1 ENHRY and CDR2 SYGVKD. V was pared by 0 bases and J by 6 bases, with 6 bases of the junction left unmatched. CDR3 size: 17 residues.

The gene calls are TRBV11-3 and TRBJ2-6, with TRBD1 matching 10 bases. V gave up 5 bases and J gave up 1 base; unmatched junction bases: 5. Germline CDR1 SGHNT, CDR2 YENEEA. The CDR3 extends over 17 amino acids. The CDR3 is CASSPGTGASGANVLTF. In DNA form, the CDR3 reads TGTGCCAGCAGCCCCGGGACAGGGGCATCTGGGGCCAACGTCCTGACTTTC.

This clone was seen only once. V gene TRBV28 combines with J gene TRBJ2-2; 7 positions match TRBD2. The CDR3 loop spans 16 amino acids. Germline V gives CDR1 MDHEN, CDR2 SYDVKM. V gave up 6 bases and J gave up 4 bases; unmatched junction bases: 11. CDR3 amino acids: CASSPPLGGGTGELFF. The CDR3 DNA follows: TGTGCCAGCAGCCCTCCCCTGGGCGGGGGCACCGGGGAGCTGTTTTTT.

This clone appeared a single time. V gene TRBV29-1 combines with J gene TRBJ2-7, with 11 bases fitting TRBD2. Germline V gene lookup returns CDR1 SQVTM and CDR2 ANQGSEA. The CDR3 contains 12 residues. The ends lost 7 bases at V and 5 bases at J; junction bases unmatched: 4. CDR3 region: CSAASGRNEQYF. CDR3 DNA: TGCAGCGCCGCTAGCGGGAGGAACGAGCAGTACTTC.

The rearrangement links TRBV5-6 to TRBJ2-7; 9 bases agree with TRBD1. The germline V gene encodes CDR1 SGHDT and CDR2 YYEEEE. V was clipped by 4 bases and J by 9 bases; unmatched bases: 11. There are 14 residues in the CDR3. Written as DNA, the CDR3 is TGTGCCAGCAGCCGCGGGACAGGGCCCGTAGGGCAGTACTTC. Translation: CASSRGTGPVGQYF.

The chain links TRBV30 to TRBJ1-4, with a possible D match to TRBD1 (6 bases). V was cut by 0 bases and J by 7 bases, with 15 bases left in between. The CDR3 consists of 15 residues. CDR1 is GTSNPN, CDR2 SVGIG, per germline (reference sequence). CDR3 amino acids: CAWSVLGGFGEKLFF. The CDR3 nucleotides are TGTGCCTGGAGTGTACTGGGGGGCTTTGGTGAAAAACTGTTTTTT.

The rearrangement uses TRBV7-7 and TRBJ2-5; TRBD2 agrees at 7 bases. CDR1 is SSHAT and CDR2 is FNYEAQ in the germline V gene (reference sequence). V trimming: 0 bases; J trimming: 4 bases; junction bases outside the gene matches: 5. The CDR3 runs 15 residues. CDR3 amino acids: CASSLAGGEGETQYF. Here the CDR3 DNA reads TGTGCCAGCAGCTTAGCGGGAGGGGAGGGAGAGACCCAGTACTTC.

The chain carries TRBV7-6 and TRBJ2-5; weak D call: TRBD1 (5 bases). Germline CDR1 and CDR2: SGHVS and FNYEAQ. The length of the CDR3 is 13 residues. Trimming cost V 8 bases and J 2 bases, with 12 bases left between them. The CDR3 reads CASGAPNQETQYF. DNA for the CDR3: TGTGCCAGCGGGGCCCCTAATCAAGAGACCCAGTACTTC.

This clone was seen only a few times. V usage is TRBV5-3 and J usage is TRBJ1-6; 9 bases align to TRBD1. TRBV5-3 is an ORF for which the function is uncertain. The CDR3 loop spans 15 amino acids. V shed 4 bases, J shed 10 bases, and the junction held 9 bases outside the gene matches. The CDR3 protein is CARSRPGTGRSPLHF. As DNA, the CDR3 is TGTGCCAGAAGCCGACCCGGGACAGGGCGCTCACCCCTCCACTTT.

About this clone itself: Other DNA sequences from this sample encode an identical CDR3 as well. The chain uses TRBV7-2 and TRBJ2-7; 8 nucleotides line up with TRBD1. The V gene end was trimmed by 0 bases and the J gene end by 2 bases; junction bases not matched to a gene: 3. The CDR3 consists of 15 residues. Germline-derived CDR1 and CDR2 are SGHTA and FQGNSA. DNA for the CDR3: TGTGCCAGCAGCTTAGCTGGACAGGGAGCCTACGAGCAGTACTTC. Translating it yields CASSLAGQGAYEQYF. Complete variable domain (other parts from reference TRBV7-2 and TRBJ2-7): GAGVSQSPSNKVTEKGKDVELRCDPISGHTALYWYRQSLGQGLEFLIYFQGNSAPDKSGLPSDRFSAERTGGSVSTLTIQRTQQEDSAVYLCASSLAGQGAYEQYFGPGTRLTVT.

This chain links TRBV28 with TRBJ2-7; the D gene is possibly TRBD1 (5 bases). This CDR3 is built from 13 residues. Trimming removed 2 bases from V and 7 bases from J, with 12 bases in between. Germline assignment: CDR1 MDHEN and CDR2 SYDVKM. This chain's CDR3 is CASSLGRAVEQYF. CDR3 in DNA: TGTGCCAGCAGTTTAGGCAGGGCAGTTGAGCAGTACTTC.

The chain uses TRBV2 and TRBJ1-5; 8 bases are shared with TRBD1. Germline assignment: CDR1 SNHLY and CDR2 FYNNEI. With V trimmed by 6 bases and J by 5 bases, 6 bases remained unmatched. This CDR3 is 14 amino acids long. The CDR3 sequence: CASSDTGGDQPQHF. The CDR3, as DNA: TGTGCCAGCAGCGATACAGGGGGGGATCAGCCCCAGCATTTT.

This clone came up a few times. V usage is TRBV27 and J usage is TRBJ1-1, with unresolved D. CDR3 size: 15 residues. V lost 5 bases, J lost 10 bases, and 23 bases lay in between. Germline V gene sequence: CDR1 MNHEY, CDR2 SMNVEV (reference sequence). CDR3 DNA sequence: TGTGCCAGCAGTCTAGCCCTCCCTTCAGAGTCAAGAGCTTTCTTT. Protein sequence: CASSLALPSESRAFF.

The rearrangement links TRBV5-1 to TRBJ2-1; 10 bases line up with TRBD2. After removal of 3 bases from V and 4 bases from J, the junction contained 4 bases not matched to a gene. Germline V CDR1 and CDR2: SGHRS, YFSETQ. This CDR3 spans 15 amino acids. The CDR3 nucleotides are TGCGCCAGCAGCTCTACTAGCGGGGTTTACAATGAGCAGTTCTTC. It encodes CASSSTSGVYNEQFF.

The CDR3 DNA sequence: TGCGCCAGCAGCCCCCAGGACAGGGAAGGCGAGACCCAGTACTTC. It specifies CASSPQDREGETQYF. The V call is TRBV5-1, the J call TRBJ2-5, with 8 bases lining up with TRBD1. Trimming cost V 4 bases and J 5 bases; bases outside gene matches: 10. The V gene's germline CDR1 is SGHRS and CDR2 YFSETQ. The CDR3 consists of 15 residues.

CDR3 protein: CASSIDGRGHYGYTF. In DNA, the CDR3 is TGTGCCAGTAGTATAGATGGAAGGGGGCACTATGGCTACACCTTC. The gene calls are TRBV19 and TRBJ1-2; 7 bases are a match to TRBD1. After removal of 0 bases from V and 3 bases from J, the junction contained 4 bases not matched to a gene. From germline, CDR1 is LNHDA and CDR2 SQIVND (reference sequence). There are 15 residues in the CDR3.

CDR3 sequence (DNA): TGCAGCCACCAGGGGGACACTGAAGCTTTCTTT. It specifies CSHQGDTEAFF. The chain employs TRBV20-1 and TRBJ1-1; 7 nucleotides line up with TRBD1. CDR3 length: 11 residues. Germline CDR1 is DFQATT and CDR2 is SNEGSKA (reference sequence).

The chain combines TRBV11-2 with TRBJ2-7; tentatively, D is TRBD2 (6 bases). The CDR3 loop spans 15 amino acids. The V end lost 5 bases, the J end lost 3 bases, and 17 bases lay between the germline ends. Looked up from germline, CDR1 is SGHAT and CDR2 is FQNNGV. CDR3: CASSKLGLTSYEQYF. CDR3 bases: TGTGCCAGCAGCAAATTGGGACTGACAAGCTACGAGCAGTACTTC.

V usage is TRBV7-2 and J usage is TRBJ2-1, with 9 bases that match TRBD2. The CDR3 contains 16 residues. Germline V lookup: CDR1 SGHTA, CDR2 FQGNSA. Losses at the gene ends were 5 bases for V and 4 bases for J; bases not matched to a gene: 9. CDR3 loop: CASSRGGLAAYNEQFF. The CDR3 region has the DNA TGTGCCAGCAGCAGGGGGGGACTAGCCGCATACAATGAGCAGTTCTTC.

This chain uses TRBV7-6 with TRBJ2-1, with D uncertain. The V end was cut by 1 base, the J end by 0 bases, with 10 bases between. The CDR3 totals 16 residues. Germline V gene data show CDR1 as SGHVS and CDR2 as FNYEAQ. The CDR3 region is CASSLVGRSSYNEQFF. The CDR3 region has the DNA TGTGCCAGCAGCTTAGTCGGCCGGAGCTCCTACAATGAGCAGTTCTTC.

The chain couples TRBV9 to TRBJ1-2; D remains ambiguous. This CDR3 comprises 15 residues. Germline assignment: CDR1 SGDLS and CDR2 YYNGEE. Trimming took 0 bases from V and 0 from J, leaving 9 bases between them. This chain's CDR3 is CASSVEGTTNYGYTF. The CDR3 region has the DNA TGTGCCAGCAGCGTAGAGGGAACTACTAACTATGGCTACACCTTC.

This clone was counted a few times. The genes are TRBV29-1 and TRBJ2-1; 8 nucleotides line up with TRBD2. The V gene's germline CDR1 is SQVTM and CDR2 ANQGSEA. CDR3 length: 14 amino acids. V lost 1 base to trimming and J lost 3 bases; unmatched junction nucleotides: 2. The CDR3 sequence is CSVEVAGGYNEQFF. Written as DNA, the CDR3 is TGCAGCGTTGAAGTGGCGGGAGGCTACAATGAGCAGTTCTTC.

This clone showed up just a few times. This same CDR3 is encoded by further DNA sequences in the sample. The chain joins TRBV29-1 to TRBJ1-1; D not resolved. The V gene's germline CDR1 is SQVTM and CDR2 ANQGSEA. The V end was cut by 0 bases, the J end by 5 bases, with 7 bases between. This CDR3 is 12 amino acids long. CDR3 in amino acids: CSVEDLGTEAFF. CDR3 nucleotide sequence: TGCAGCGTTGAAGATCTTGGGACTGAAGCTTTCTTT.

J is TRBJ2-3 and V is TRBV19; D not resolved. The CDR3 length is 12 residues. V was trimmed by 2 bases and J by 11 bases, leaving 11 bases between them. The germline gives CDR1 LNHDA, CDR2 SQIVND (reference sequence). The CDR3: CASSISPSQQYF. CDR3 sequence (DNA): TGTGCCAGTAGTATATCCCCCAGCCAGCAGTATTTT.

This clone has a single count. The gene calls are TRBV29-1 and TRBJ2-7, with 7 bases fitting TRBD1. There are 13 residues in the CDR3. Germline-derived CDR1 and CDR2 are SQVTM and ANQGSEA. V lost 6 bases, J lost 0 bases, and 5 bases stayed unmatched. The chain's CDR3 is CSVVTGTSYEQYF. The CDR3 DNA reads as TGCAGCGTAGTGACAGGGACCTCCTACGAGCAGTACTTC.

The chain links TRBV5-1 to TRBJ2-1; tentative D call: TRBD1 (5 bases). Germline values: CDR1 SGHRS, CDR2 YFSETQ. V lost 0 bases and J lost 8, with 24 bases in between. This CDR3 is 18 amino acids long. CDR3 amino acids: CASSLELWGRPLADEQFF. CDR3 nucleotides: TGCGCCAGCAGCTTGGAATTATGGGGCCGCCCCTTGGCAGATGAGCAGTTCTTC. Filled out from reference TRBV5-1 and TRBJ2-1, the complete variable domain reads KAGVTQTPRYLIKTRGQQVTLSCSPISGHRSVSWYQQTPGQGLQFLFEYFSETQRNKGNFPGRFSGRQFSNSRSEMNVSTLELGDSALYLCASSLELWGRPLADEQFFGPGTRLTVL.

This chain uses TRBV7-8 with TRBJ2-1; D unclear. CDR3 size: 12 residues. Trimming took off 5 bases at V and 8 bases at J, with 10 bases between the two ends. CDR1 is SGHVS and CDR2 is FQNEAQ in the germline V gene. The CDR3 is CASSRTLDEQFF. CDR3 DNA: TGTGCCAGCAGCAGAACCTTGGATGAGCAGTTCTTC.

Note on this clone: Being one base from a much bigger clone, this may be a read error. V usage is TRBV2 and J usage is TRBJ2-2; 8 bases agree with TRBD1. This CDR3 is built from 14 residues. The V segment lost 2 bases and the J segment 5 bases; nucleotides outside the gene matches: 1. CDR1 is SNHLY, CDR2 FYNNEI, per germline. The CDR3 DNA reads TGTGCCAGCAGTGAAACAGGGGGTACCGGGGAGCTGTTTTTT. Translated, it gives CASSETGGTGELFF.

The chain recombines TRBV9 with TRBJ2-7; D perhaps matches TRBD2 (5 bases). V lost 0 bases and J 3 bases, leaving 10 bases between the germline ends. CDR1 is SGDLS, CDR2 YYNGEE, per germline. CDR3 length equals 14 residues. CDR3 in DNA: TGTGCCAGCAGCGTAGATCCCAGCGGCTACGAGCAGTACTTC. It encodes CASSVDPSGYEQYF.

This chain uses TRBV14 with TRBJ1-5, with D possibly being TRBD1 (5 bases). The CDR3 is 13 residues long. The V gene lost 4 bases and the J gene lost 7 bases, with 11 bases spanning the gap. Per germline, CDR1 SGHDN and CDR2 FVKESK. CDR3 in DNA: TGTGCCAGCAGCCTAGGTAGGGACCAGCCCCAGCATTTT. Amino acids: CASSLGRDQPQHF.